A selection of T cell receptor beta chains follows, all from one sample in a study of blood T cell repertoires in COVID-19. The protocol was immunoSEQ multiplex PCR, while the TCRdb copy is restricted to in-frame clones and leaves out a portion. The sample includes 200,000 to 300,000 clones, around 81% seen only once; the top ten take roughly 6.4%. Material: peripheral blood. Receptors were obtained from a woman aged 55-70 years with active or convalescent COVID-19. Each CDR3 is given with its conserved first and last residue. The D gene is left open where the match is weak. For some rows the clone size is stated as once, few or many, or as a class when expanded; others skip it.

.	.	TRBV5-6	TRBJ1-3	CASSGTGDSGNTIYF	TGTGCCAGCAGCGGCACGGGGGACTCTGGAAACACCATATATTTT
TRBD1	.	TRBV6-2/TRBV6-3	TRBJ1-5	CASSSPDRGFQPQHF	TGTGCCAGCAGTTCGCCGGACAGGGGTTTCCAGCCCCAGCATTTT
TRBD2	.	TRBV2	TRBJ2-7	CASSEVGLAGAGYF	TGTGCCAGCAGTGAAGTGGGACTAGCGGGAGCGGGGTACTTC
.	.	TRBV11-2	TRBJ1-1	CASSRERLNTEAFF	TGTGCCAGCAGCAGGGAGCGGTTGAACACTGAAGCTTTCTTT
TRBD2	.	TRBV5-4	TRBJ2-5	CASSLAGSQETQYF	TGTGCCAGCAGTCTAGCGGGATCCCAAGAGACCCAGTACTTC
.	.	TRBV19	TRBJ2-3	CASSIRFPPPDTQYF	TGTGCCAGTAGTATTCGGTTTCCGCCTCCAGATACGCAGTATTTT
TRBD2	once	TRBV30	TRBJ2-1	CAWSAQGASGRVHNEQFF	TGTGCCTGGAGTGCCCAAGGGGCTAGCGGGAGGGTTCACAATGAGCAGTTCTTC
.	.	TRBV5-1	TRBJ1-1	CASSLVPGDTEAFF	TGCGCCAGCAGCTTGGTACCAGGGGACACTGAAGCTTTCTTT
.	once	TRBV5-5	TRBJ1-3	CASSLQGGGSGNTIYF	TGTGCCAGCAGCTTACAGGGAGGGGGCTCTGGAAACACCATATATTTT
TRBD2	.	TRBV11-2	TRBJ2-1	CASGGLAGASSYNEQFF	TGTGCCAGCGGAGGGCTAGCGGGGGCCTCATCCTACAATGAGCAGTTCTTC
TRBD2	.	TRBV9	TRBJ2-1	CASSIGTSEFHVSYNEQFF	TGTGCCAGCAGCATCGGGACTAGCGAGTTCCACGTCTCCTACAATGAGCAGTTCTTC
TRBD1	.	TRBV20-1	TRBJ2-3	CSASGQGYTDTQYF	TGCAGTGCTAGTGGACAGGGCTACACAGATACGCAGTATTTT
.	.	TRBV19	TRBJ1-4	CASSPRTANEKLFF	TGTGCCAGTAGTCCTAGGACAGCTAATGAAAAACTGTTTTTT
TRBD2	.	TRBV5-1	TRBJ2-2	CASSQAGGHTGELFF	TGCGCCAGCAGCCAAGCGGGAGGCCACACCGGGGAGCTGTTTTTT
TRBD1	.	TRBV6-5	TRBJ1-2	CASRTGGAYGYTF	TGTGCCAGCAGGACAGGGGGCGCTTATGGCTACACCTTC
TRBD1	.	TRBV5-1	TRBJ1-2	CASSLKQGADGYTF	TGCGCCAGCAGCTTGAAACAGGGGGCAGATGGCTACACCTTC